The clone carrying this TCR beta chain has only a few counts. Its antigen remains unknown. TCRdb independently ran MiXCR on the reads; one entry per CDR3 protein. The sample lists hundreds of thousands of distinct CDR3 sequences, about 33% seen once, with approximately 13% in the top ten. The ends were cut back, 3 bases at V and 3 bases at J, with 9 bases in the middle. The CDR3 spans 13 residues. Germline CDR1 is SQVTM and CDR2 is ANQGSEA. The data were obtained in a study of T cell repertoires in cytomegalovirus infection. About the study: Recently identified HLA-C-restricted CMV epitopes and well-studied HLA-B-restricted CMV epitopes were used by the study. Public signatures in TCR beta pointed to CMV infection and matching HLA type. Study observations and caveats: HLA-C-restricted CMV clonotypes gave the most frequent clonotype in two of eight donors. Adding up the frequency of public TCR beta families identified people who carried CMV plus the relevant HLA.

V is TRBV29-1 and J is TRBJ2-1; possibly TRBD1 for D (6 bases). The sample in question was cultured CD8+ T cells from PBMCs, obtained from culture after CMV antigen stimulation. The receptor's source is a human donor in good health (CMV status not recorded). Some clones in this sample may be carry-over from other donors' samples. The CDR3 loop reads CSVEPGDYNEQFF. For the CDR3, the DNA is TGCAGCGTTGAGCCAGGGGACTACAATGAGCAGTTCTTC.